The clone carrying this TCR beta chain was detected many times. TCR beta CDR3 regions were amplified from RNA. A first-round RT-PCR of the TCR CDR3 used the HTBI primer set. TCRdb recomputed calls from the multiplex PCR reads with MiXCR, one row per CDR3 protein. Of about 300,000 distinct CDR3 sequences listed, approximately 15% were seen once; the top ten hold 7% to 9.5%. The entry originates in a study of T cells in Graves' hyperthyroidism and ophthalmopathy. This CDR3 region has 17 residues. V trimming: 0 bases; J trimming: 0 bases; junction bases outside the gene matches: 2. Germline V gene data show CDR1 as SGHTA and CDR2 as FQGNSA. Stability of Graves' hyperthyroidism was defined as absent ophthalmopathy progression within 18 months. Thyroid ultrasound, orbital computed tomography, clinical symptoms, and serum thyroxine and TRAb underpinned diagnoses.

The TCR was taken from a woman aged 40 to 50 with Graves' hyperthyroidism. This rearrangement joins TRBV7-2 to TRBJ2-1; 10 bases match TRBD2. Sequencing was done on a sample of blood. CDR3: CASSLAPSGSSYNEQFF. As DNA, the CDR3 is TGTGCCAGCAGCTTAGCGCCTAGCGGGAGCTCCTACAATGAGCAGTTCTTC.